The 5 T cell receptor beta chains reported below all come from one sample, sequenced in a study of identical twins. TCRdb recomputed calls from the 5' RACE reads with MiXCR, one row per CDR3 protein. This table holds hundreds of thousands of distinct CDR3 sequences, roughly 18% found once. These data are also associated with another study on T cells expressing NK-cell markers.

Specimen: PBMCs. The receptor source for this set is a woman younger than 30 in good health.

Only a few counts were recorded for this clonotype. The genes are TRBV5-5 and TRBJ2-2; 9 bases are shared with TRBD1. CDR3 length: 17 amino acids. Germline CDR1 and CDR2: SGHKS and YYEKEE (reference sequence). V was clipped by 2 bases and J by 3 bases; unmatched bases: 8. CDR3 sequence (DNA): TGTGCCAGCAGCTTTCTTCGGGACAGGGTATACACCGGGGAGCTGTTTTTT. This codes for CASSFLRDRVYTGELFF.

The chain combines TRBV5-1 with TRBJ2-1; 10 nucleotides line up with TRBD2. The CDR3 totals 16 residues. Per the germline V gene, CDR1 is SGHRS and CDR2 is YFSETQ. V lost 4 bases and J lost 2; bases outside the gene matches: 6. CDR3 DNA: TGCGCCAGCAGCCCGACTAGCGGGCAAGCCTACAATGAGCAGTTCTTC. Encoded protein: CASSPTSGQAYNEQFF.

This clonotype was detected ten times or more. This chain joins TRBV29-1 and TRBJ2-7, with 9 positions matching TRBD2. V shed 4 bases, J shed 5 bases, and the junction held 6 bases outside the gene matches. The CDR3 contains 13 residues. CDR1 SQVTM and CDR2 ANQGSEA come from the germline V gene. The CDR3 is CSVVLAGVNEQYF. CDR3 nucleotide sequence: TGCAGCGTTGTTTTAGCGGGAGTTAACGAGCAGTACTTC.

There are a few counts of this clonotype. The chain couples TRBV12-3 or TRBV12-4 to TRBJ1-1; D is uncertain. V was shortened by 2 bases and J by 1 base, with 14 bases between the two germline ends. This CDR3 contains 16 residues. The CDR3 DNA follows: TGTGCCAGCAGTTTATTGGGAATCCGGGGGAACACTGAAGCTTTCTTT. Translating it yields CASSLLGIRGNTEAFF.

This clonotype came up many times. The chain carries TRBV7-3 and TRBJ1-1; D is unclear. Germline loops: CDR1 SGHTA, CDR2 FQGTGA. This CDR3 has 13 residues. The V end was cut by 5 bases, the J end by 2 bases, with 9 bases between. The DNA for the CDR3 is TGTGCCAGCAGCCAACATCTTAACACTGAAGCTTTCTTT. This sequence encodes CASSQHLNTEAFF.